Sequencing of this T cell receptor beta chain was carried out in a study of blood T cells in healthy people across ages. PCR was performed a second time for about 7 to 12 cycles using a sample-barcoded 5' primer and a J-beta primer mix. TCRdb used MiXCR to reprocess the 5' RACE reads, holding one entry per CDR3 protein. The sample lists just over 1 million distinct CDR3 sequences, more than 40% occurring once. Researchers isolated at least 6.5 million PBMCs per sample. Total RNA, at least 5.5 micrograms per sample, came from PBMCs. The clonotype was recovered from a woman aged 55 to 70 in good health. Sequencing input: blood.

The CDR3 DNA reads as TGCGCCAGCAGCAGAGCGACAGGGGGCGGGGAGACCCAGTACTTC. It yields the protein CASSRATGGGETQYF. This chain connects TRBV5-1 to TRBJ2-5; 10 positions agree with TRBD1. The J segment lost 5 bases and the V segment lost 4 bases, leaving 8 bases of the junction unmatched. CDR1 and CDR2 from the germline V gene are SGHRS and YFSETQ. The CDR3 totals 15 residues.